Listed below are T cell receptor beta chains from one sample, sequenced in a study of blood T cell repertoires in COVID-19. Clones were sequenced by immunoSEQ multiplex PCR, and TCRdb holds only the in-frame ones, with some missing. Found here are about 200,000 clones, over 80% of them singletons; the top ten hold 25% to 35%. The sequenced material came from peripheral blood. These receptors were obtained from a man aged 35 to 55 with acute or convalescent COVID-19. Both conserved end residues are part of each CDR3. D genes are given only for firm matches.

CDR3aa: CASSFSRGAPGELFF
d_gene: .
j_gene: TRBJ2-2
v_gene: TRBV7-2

CDR3aa: CAISAPGQGGGYTF
d_gene: TRBD1
j_gene: TRBJ1-2
v_gene: TRBV10-3

CDR3aa: CASSTSWGTSGNNEQFF
d_gene: TRBD2
j_gene: TRBJ2-1
v_gene: TRBV5-1

CDR3aa: CASSPQTGGPQHF
d_gene: TRBD1
j_gene: TRBJ1-5
v_gene: TRBV12-3/TRBV12-4

CDR3aa: CASSLEGAAGNTIYF
d_gene: TRBD1
j_gene: TRBJ1-3
v_gene: TRBV5-1

CDR3aa: CASSPPTGTNTGELFF
d_gene: TRBD1
j_gene: TRBJ2-2
v_gene: TRBV18

CDR3aa: CASSAGQGVDYGYTF
d_gene: TRBD1
j_gene: TRBJ1-2
v_gene: TRBV5-1

CDR3aa: CASSRGGRETQYF
d_gene: TRBD2
j_gene: TRBJ2-5
v_gene: TRBV6-5

CDR3aa: CASSFGLAENYEQYF
d_gene: TRBD2
j_gene: TRBJ2-7
v_gene: TRBV7-2

CDR3aa: CAWSTKGEQFF
d_gene: .
j_gene: TRBJ2-1
v_gene: TRBV30

CDR3aa: CASRPPSGDRAEQFF
d_gene: TRBD2
j_gene: TRBJ2-1
v_gene: TRBV4-1

CDR3aa: CASSQDGVAGGRFF
d_gene: TRBD2
j_gene: TRBJ2-1
v_gene: TRBV4-2

CDR3aa: CATQQGGSTDTQYF
d_gene: .
j_gene: TRBJ2-3
v_gene: TRBV18

CDR3aa: CASSPGQVFLDGYTF
d_gene: TRBD1
j_gene: TRBJ1-2
v_gene: TRBV6-5

CDR3aa: CASSHSGTGAYEQYF
d_gene: TRBD1
j_gene: TRBJ2-7
v_gene: TRBV3-1/TRBV3-2

CDR3aa: CASNPPRGEKETQYF
d_gene: .
j_gene: TRBJ2-5
v_gene: TRBV28

CDR3aa: CASSPSPGNFYEQYF
d_gene: .
j_gene: TRBJ2-7
v_gene: TRBV11-3